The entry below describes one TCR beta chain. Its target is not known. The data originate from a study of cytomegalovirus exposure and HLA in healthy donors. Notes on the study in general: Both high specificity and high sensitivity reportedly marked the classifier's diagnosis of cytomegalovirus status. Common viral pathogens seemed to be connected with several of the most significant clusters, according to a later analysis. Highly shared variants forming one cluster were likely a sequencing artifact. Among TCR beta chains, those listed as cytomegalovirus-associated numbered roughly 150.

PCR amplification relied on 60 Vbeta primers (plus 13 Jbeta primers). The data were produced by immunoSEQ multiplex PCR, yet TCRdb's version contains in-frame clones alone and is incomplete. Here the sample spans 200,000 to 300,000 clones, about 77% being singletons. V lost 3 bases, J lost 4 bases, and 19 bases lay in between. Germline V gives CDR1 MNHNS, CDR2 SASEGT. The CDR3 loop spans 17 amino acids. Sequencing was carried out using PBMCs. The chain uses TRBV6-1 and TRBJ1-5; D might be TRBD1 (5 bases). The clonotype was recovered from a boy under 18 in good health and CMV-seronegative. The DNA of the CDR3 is TGTGCCAGCAGTGAGGTAAGCGGGGACGGCGGAAATCAGCCCCAGCATTTT. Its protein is CASSEVSGDGGNQPQHF.